This passage covers 26 T cell receptor beta chains from one sample sequenced in a study of OX40 agonist ivuxolimab in advanced cancers. Produced via immunoSEQ multiplex PCR; TCRdb's table is partial and in-frame only. Of about 70,000 clones in the sample, about 90% were seen once. The sequencing here drew on CD4+ or CD8+ T cells sorted from blood, taken in a trial of the OX40 agonist ivuxolimab. The receptors were gathered from an adult with an advanced solid tumor such as melanoma, head and neck, liver or kidney cancer.

V usage is TRBV7-8 and J usage is TRBJ2-7, with no clear D. The V gene's germline CDR1 is SGHVS and CDR2 FQNEAQ. Trimming stripped 0 bases from V and 7 bases from J, with 7 bases between. The CDR3 contains 12 residues. CDR3 in DNA: TGTGCCAGCAGCTTAGCGGTTGTGGAGCAGTACTTC. This encodes CASSLAVVEQYF.

The chain links TRBV11-2 to TRBJ2-1; 11 bases match TRBD2. Germline-derived CDR1 and CDR2 are SGHAT and FQNNGV. This CDR3 is built from 18 residues. After removal of 1 base from V and 4 bases from J, the junction contained 9 bases not matched to a gene. The CDR3, as DNA: TGTGCCAGCAGCTTAGGGGCTAGCGGGGGGACCTTTTACAATGAGCAGTTCTTC. Encoded protein: CASSLGASGGTFYNEQFF.

The chain carries TRBV7-9 and TRBJ1-1; D is undetermined. Germline values: CDR1 SEHNR, CDR2 FQNEAQ (reference sequence). The CDR3 spans 14 residues. V lost 1 base and J 0 bases, leaving 6 bases between the germline ends. The chain's CDR3 is CASSLVPLNTEAFF. The CDR3, as DNA: TGTGCCAGCAGCTTAGTTCCCCTGAACACTGAAGCTTTCTTT.

V gene TRBV9 combines with J gene TRBJ1-4; possibly TRBD1 for D (5 bases). CDR3 size: 14 residues. The V gene lost 3 bases and the J gene lost 7 bases, with 13 bases spanning the gap. The germline V gene encodes CDR1 SGDLS and CDR2 YYNGEE. In nucleotides, the CDR3 is TGTGCCAGCAGCGGAGGTGGCGGGGGTGAAAAACTGTTTTTT. Translated, it gives CASSGGGGGEKLFF. The full variable domain, rest sourced from reference TRBV9 and TRBJ1-4, is DSGVTQTPKHLITATGQRVTLRCSPRSGDLSVYWYQQSLDQGLQFLIQYYNGEERAKGNILERFSAQQFPDLHSELNLSSLELGDSALYFCASSGGGGGEKLFFGSGTQLSVL.

This chain connects TRBV11-2 to TRBJ2-6; maybe TRBD1 (5 bases). This CDR3 is built from 16 residues. Germline V CDR1 and CDR2: SGHAT, FQNNGV. The ends were cut back, 4 bases at V and 1 base at J, with 11 bases in the middle. As DNA, the CDR3 is TGTGCCAGCAGCTCCCGTAGGGGTTCTGGGGCCAACGTCCTGACTTTC. It yields the protein CASSSRRGSGANVLTF.

The chain uses TRBV27 and TRBJ2-3, with 12 bases that match TRBD2. The CDR3 runs to 16 residues. Trimming at V came to 5 bases and at J to 2 bases, leaving 5 bases not matched to a gene. Germline loops: CDR1 MNHEY, CDR2 SMNVEV (reference sequence). The CDR3 is CASSPLAGGPTDTQYF. As DNA, the CDR3 is TGTGCCAGCAGTCCTCTAGCGGGGGGGCCCACAGATACGCAGTATTTT.

The J gene is TRBJ2-7, the V gene TRBV6-6; D may be TRBD2 (6 bases). CDR3 length: 14 residues. Trimming cost V 10 bases and J 3 bases, with 19 bases left between them. Germline V gene sequence: CDR1 MNHNY, CDR2 SVGAGI (reference sequence). CDR3 coding DNA: TGTGCCACCGAAATTGATGGAGGGGTCTACGAGCAGTACTTC. Translated, it gives CATEIDGGVYEQYF.

The chain joins TRBV6-5 to TRBJ2-7, with D possibly TRBD1 on 7 matching bases. Per germline, CDR1 MNHEY and CDR2 SVGAGI. Between the trimmed V and J ends, which lost 8 bases and 7 bases, there was a span of 15 bases. The CDR3 sequence is 12 residues long. CDR3 sequence: CASLTGAGEQYF. The CDR3, as DNA: TGTGCCAGCCTCACAGGGGCGGGAGAGCAGTACTTC.

This sequence joins TRBV5-1 and TRBJ2-5, with D perhaps matching TRBD1 or TRBD2 (6 bases each). CDR1 and CDR2 (germline): SGHRS, YFSETQ. Trimming removed 1 base at V and 5 bases at J, with 12 bases between. This CDR3 has 14 residues. The CDR3 is CASSLYQGGETQYF. Here the CDR3 DNA reads TGCGCCAGCAGCTTGTATCAAGGGGGGGAGACCCAGTACTTC.

Turning to this clone: The sample holds other DNA sequences that translate to the same CDR3. This rearrangement joins TRBV5-1 to TRBJ2-7; D call uncertain. Trimming stripped 1 base from V and 0 bases from J, with 5 bases between. Germline V lookup: CDR1 SGHRS, CDR2 YFSETQ. The CDR3 covers 13 residues. The CDR3 reads CASSLTDSYEQYF. CDR3 DNA: TGCGCCAGCAGCTTGACAGACTCCTACGAGCAGTACTTC.

This sequence joins TRBV7-2 and TRBJ2-7; D unclear. Germline loops: CDR1 SGHTA, CDR2 FQGNSA. V lost 0 bases and J 4 bases, leaving 10 bases between the germline ends. CDR3 size: 14 residues. CDR3 loop: CASSLADEGYEQYF. Written as DNA, the CDR3 is TGTGCCAGCAGCTTAGCGGACGAAGGTTACGAGCAGTACTTC.

J is TRBJ2-5 and V is TRBV27, with no clear D. Deletions cut 3 bases from V and 5 bases from J, with 13 bases between. CDR1 MNHEY and CDR2 SMNVEV come from the germline V gene (reference sequence). The CDR3 has 14 amino acids. The CDR3 here is CASSFGAAFETQYF. CDR3 bases: TGTGCCAGCAGTTTTGGCGCGGCCTTTGAGACCCAGTACTTC.

V is TRBV11-2 and J is TRBJ1-2; 7 bases align to TRBD1. The V segment lost 5 bases and the J segment 1 base; nucleotides outside the gene matches: 4. Germline assignment: CDR1 SGHAT and CDR2 FQNNGV. The CDR3 consists of 14 residues. DNA for the CDR3: TGTGCCAGCAGCCCCGGGACAGTTAACTATGGCTACACCTTC. Protein product: CASSPGTVNYGYTF. The full variable domain, its missing parts supplied by reference TRBV11-2 and TRBJ1-2, is EAGVAQSPRYKIIEKRQSVAFWCNPISGHATLYWYQQILGQGPKLLIQFQNNGVVDDSQLPKDRFSAERLKGVDSTLKIQPAKLEDSAVYLCASSPGTVNYGYTFGSGTRLTVV.

The J gene is TRBJ1-1, the V gene TRBV19; TRBD1 might be the D (6 bases). This CDR3 has 12 amino acids. The V gene lost 11 bases and the J gene lost 7 bases, with 17 bases spanning the gap. CDR1 LNHDA and CDR2 SQIVND come from the germline V gene (reference sequence). The CDR3 bases are TGTGCCGCCAAGACAGGCGCAAATGAAGCTTTCTTT. Residues: CAAKTGANEAFF.

The J gene is TRBJ2-2, the V gene TRBV13; 14 nucleotides line up with TRBD2. V was clipped by 4 bases and J by 4 bases; unmatched bases: 2. The CDR3 loop spans 16 amino acids. Germline V lookup: CDR1 PRHDT, CDR2 FYEKMQ (reference sequence). CDR3 residues: CASSSGLAGVTGELFF. The CDR3 DNA is TGTGCCAGCAGCTCGGGACTAGCGGGGGTCACCGGGGAGCTGTTTTTT.

The rearrangement uses TRBV7-9 and TRBJ1-2; D gene uncertain. The CDR3 is made up of 15 amino acids. From germline, CDR1 is SEHNR and CDR2 FQNEAQ (reference sequence). V lost 1 base, J lost 2 bases, and 11 bases lay in between. This CDR3 is CASSLGSGENYGYTF. CDR3 in DNA: TGTGCCAGCAGCTTAGGTAGTGGGGAGAACTATGGCTACACCTTC.

The genes are TRBV6-5 and TRBJ2-6, with a weak D call TRBD1 (5 bases). V lost 7 bases and J 2 bases, leaving 12 bases between the germline ends. CDR1 MNHEY and CDR2 SVGAGI come from the germline V gene. The CDR3 is 15 residues long. CDR3 region: CASKLGQPGANVLTF. The DNA for the CDR3 is TGTGCCAGCAAATTAGGACAACCTGGGGCCAACGTCCTGACTTTC.

This clone has only one observation. The V and J genes are TRBV6-5 and TRBJ2-7, with 9 bases that match TRBD1. CDR1 MNHEY and CDR2 SVGAGI come from the germline V gene. With 2 bases clipped from V and 6 bases from J, the junction kept 5 bases outside the gene matches. The CDR3 spans 14 residues. DNA of the CDR3: TGTGCCAGCAGTTACGTAGGACAGGGGAGCGAGCAGTACTTC. Translating gives CASSYVGQGSEQYF.

V and J are TRBV27 and TRBJ2-7; D may correspond to TRBD1 or TRBD2 (5 bases each). Germline V gene sequence: CDR1 MNHEY, CDR2 SMNVEV (reference sequence). This CDR3 region has 14 residues. Trimming took off 4 bases at V and 6 bases at J, with 16 bases between the two ends. The CDR3 sequence: CASSSITGALEQYF. DNA of the CDR3: TGTGCCAGCAGTTCCATAACCGGGGCTCTCGAGCAGTACTTC.

This chain joins TRBV28 and TRBJ1-6, with no clear D. V was clipped by 3 bases and J by 9 bases, with 12 bases between them. Germline V lookup: CDR1 MDHEN, CDR2 SYDVKM. CDR3 length equals 14 residues. CDR3 nucleotides: TGTGCCAGCAGTTTTGGTGCCTCGGGTTCACCCCTCCACTTT. It specifies CASSFGASGSPLHF.

The J gene is TRBJ1-2, the V gene TRBV6-6; 7 bases line up with TRBD1. The V segment lost 5 bases and the J segment 3 bases; nucleotides outside the gene matches: 6. This CDR3 region has 14 residues. CDR1 MNHNY and CDR2 SVGAGI come from the germline V gene (reference sequence). The CDR3 sequence is CASSPGQVYYGYTF. CDR3 coding DNA: TGTGCCAGCAGTCCCGGACAGGTCTACTATGGCTACACCTTC.

The chain carries TRBV9 and TRBJ2-2; 7 bases align to TRBD2. The CDR3 runs 17 residues. CDR1 SGDLS and CDR2 YYNGEE come from the germline V gene. Trimming cost V 3 bases and J 1 base; bases outside gene matches: 9. CDR3 nucleotide sequence: TGTGCCAGCAGCGCGCCCCGCGGCGGGGGGAACACCGGGGAGCTGTTTTTT. Translating gives CASSAPRGGGNTGELFF.

Concerning this clone: The conserved closing phenylalanine or tryptophan is absent in this CDR3, likely reflecting a read error. The DNA is omitted, as the CDR3 cannot be located on it reliably, and the CDR3 follows TCRdb's listing. The gene calls are TRBV6-5 and TRBJ1-6. The CDR3 is 12 residues long, ends included. CDR1 and CDR2 (germline): MNHEY, SVGAGI. CDR3 sequence reads: CASSYSMGQGVI.

In its sample, this clone was seen once. Sequence at one end of the junction differs from germline and may be a read error. V usage is TRBV6-5 and J usage is TRBJ2-5; D ambiguous. Germline V gene sequence: CDR1 MNHEY, CDR2 SVGAGI. This CDR3 spans 14 amino acids. CDR3 DNA sequence: TGTGCCACCAGCCAGACGGCTGTCCAACAGACCCAGTACTTC. Translation: CATSQTAVQQTQYF.

The chain combines TRBV27 with TRBJ2-7, with a weak D call TRBD2 (6 bases). V lost 4 bases to trimming and J lost 5 bases, with 12 bases between them. Germline-derived CDR1 and CDR2 are MNHEY and SMNVEV (reference sequence). This CDR3 region has 13 residues. The CDR3 here is CASSYASVHEQYF. CDR3 in DNA: TGTGCCAGCAGTTACGCTAGCGTCCACGAGCAGTACTTC.

V and J are TRBV7-3 and TRBJ2-3; 16 positions agree with TRBD2. This CDR3 spans 20 amino acids. The germline gives CDR1 SGHTA, CDR2 FQGTGA. The V gene end was trimmed by 2 bases and the J gene end by 3 bases; junction bases not matched to a gene: 11. The CDR3 region is CASSLGPTGLAGGPTDTQYF. The CDR3 region has the DNA TGTGCCAGCAGCTTAGGCCCCACGGGACTAGCGGGGGGGCCGACAGATACGCAGTATTTT.